These T cell receptor beta chains were read from a single sample in a study of regulatory T cells in long-lasting Graves disease. TCRdb re-derived calls from the multiplex PCR reads in MiXCR, one entry per CDR3 protein. The sample shows roughly 560,000 distinct CDR3 sequences, approximately 12% of them seen only once. These data also formed part of another study, on T cells in Graves' hyperthyroidism and ophthalmopathy.

The sequencing used peripheral blood mononuclear cells (PBMCs), collected at new diagnosis, from a patient treated with antithyroid drugs. Every receptor here comes from a woman aged 30 to 39 with Graves disease. Each CDR3 is given with its conserved first and last residue. D genes are given only for firm matches. Clone size, where shown, is once, few, many, or a class for clones that have expanded.

V gene	clone size	D gene	J gene	CDR3 protein	CDR3 DNA
TRBV11-3	.	.	TRBJ2-1	CASSFFSASYNEQFF	TGTGCCAGCAGCTTTTTTTCCGCCTCCTACAATGAGCAGTTCTTC
TRBV10-3	many	TRBD2	TRBJ2-7	CAISDPGGSGAYEQYF	TGTGCCATCAGTGATCCGGGTGGTAGCGGGGCCTACGAGCAGTACTTC
TRBV11-2	.	.	TRBJ1-3	CASSPRAFSGNTIYF	TGTGCCAGCAGCCCCCGGGCCTTCTCTGGAAACACCATATATTTT
TRBV2	many	.	TRBJ1-2	CASRVRGSSGYTF	TGTGCCAGCAGGGTCAGGGGATCTAGTGGCTACACCTTC
TRBV7-9	.	.	TRBJ2-1	CASQGYNEQFF	TGTGCCTCACAGGGTTACAATGAGCAGTTCTTC
TRBV30	many	.	TRBJ1-1	CAWSLDFFMNTEAFF	TGTGCCTGGAGTCTGGACTTCTTCATGAACACTGAAGCTTTCTTT
TRBV13	few	.	TRBJ1-3	CASSTAGRGLSGNTIYF	TGTGCCAGCAGCACTGCGGGGAGGGGCCTCTCTGGAAACACCATATATTTT
TRBV30	.	TRBD1	TRBJ2-3	CAWTIRDRVRRDTQYF	TGTGCCTGGACTATTCGGGACAGGGTGAGAAGAGATACGCAGTATTTT
TRBV5-1	many	.	TRBJ1-2	CASSYRSVLDGYTF	TGCGCCAGCAGCTACAGGTCCGTACTAGATGGCTACACCTTC
TRBV11-2	many	.	TRBJ2-1	CASNNKGGGSYNEQFF	TGTGCCAGCAATAATAAGGGGGGGGGTTCCTACAATGAGCAGTTCTTC
TRBV19	few	.	TRBJ1-1	CASSYAAMDTEAFF	TGTGCCAGTAGTTATGCAGCCATGGACACTGAAGCTTTCTTT
TRBV6-2/TRBV6-3	.	TRBD1	TRBJ1-2	CASSWSFGTEYGYTF	TGTGCCAGCAGTTGGTCGTTCGGGACAGAGTATGGCTACACCTTC
TRBV13	many	.	TRBJ2-1	CASSLKEELSSYNEQFF	TGTGCCAGCAGCTTAAAGGAGGAACTGAGCTCCTACAATGAGCAGTTCTTC
TRBV10-2	many	.	TRBJ1-2	CASSLGDRYTF	TGCGCCAGCAGTTTGGGAGATCGCTACACCTTC
TRBV6-5	many	.	TRBJ1-2	CASSYDPWDTKLF	TGTGCCAGCAGTTACGATCCTTGGGACACAAAACTCTTC
TRBV19	.	.	TRBJ2-3	CASGTGTDTQYF	TGTGCCAGCGGGACTGGCACAGATACGCAGTATTTT
TRBV2	.	TRBD1	TRBJ2-7	CASSFARQGYEQYF	TGTGCCAGCAGTTTCGCGAGACAGGGCTACGAGCAGTACTTC
TRBV24-1	many	.	TRBJ2-5	CATSDQGRETQYF	TGTGCCACCAGTGACCAGGGGCGGGAGACCCAGTACTTC
TRBV7-8	.	.	TRBJ2-2	CASSQVLSIPGELFF	TGTGCCAGCAGCCAAGTCCTGAGCATACCCGGGGAGCTGTTTTTT
TRBV4-3	many	.	TRBJ2-3	CASSQGGGVSTDTQYF	TGCGCCAGCAGCCAGGGTGGGGGCGTAAGCACAGATACGCAGTATTTT
TRBV15	many	.	TRBJ1-5	CATSKPGGDQPQHF	TGTGCCACCAGCAAACCAGGCGGAGATCAGCCCCAGCATTTT
TRBV11-2	many	.	TRBJ2-3	CASSLGGRPTDTQYF	TGTGCCAGCAGCTTAGGAGGGAGACCCACAGATACGCAGTATTTT
TRBV28	many	TRBD1	TRBJ1-1	CASTLGQGSSEAFF	TGTGCCAGCACCCTGGGACAGGGCAGCTCTGAAGCTTTCTTT
TRBV20-1	many	.	TRBJ2-7	CSARKSGESYEQYF	TGCAGTGCTAGAAAAAGTGGGGAATCCTACGAGCAGTACTTC
TRBV18	.	.	TRBJ2-5	CASSPGLLPEAQYF	TGTGCCAGCTCGCCTGGACTCCTCCCGGAGGCCCAGTACTTC
TRBV4-2	.	.	TRBJ2-2	CASSQGWTGVGELFF	TGTGCCAGCAGCCAGGGGTGGACGGGTGTGGGGGAGCTGTTTTTT
TRBV7-2	many	TRBD1	TRBJ2-5	CASSLATGATRGQYF	TGTGCCAGCAGCTTAGCAACAGGGGCCACGAGGGGCCAGTACTTC
TRBV27	many	TRBD2	TRBJ2-1	CASSPRGLAGDEQFF	TGTGCCAGCAGCCCCCGGGGACTAGCAGGAGATGAGCAGTTCTTC